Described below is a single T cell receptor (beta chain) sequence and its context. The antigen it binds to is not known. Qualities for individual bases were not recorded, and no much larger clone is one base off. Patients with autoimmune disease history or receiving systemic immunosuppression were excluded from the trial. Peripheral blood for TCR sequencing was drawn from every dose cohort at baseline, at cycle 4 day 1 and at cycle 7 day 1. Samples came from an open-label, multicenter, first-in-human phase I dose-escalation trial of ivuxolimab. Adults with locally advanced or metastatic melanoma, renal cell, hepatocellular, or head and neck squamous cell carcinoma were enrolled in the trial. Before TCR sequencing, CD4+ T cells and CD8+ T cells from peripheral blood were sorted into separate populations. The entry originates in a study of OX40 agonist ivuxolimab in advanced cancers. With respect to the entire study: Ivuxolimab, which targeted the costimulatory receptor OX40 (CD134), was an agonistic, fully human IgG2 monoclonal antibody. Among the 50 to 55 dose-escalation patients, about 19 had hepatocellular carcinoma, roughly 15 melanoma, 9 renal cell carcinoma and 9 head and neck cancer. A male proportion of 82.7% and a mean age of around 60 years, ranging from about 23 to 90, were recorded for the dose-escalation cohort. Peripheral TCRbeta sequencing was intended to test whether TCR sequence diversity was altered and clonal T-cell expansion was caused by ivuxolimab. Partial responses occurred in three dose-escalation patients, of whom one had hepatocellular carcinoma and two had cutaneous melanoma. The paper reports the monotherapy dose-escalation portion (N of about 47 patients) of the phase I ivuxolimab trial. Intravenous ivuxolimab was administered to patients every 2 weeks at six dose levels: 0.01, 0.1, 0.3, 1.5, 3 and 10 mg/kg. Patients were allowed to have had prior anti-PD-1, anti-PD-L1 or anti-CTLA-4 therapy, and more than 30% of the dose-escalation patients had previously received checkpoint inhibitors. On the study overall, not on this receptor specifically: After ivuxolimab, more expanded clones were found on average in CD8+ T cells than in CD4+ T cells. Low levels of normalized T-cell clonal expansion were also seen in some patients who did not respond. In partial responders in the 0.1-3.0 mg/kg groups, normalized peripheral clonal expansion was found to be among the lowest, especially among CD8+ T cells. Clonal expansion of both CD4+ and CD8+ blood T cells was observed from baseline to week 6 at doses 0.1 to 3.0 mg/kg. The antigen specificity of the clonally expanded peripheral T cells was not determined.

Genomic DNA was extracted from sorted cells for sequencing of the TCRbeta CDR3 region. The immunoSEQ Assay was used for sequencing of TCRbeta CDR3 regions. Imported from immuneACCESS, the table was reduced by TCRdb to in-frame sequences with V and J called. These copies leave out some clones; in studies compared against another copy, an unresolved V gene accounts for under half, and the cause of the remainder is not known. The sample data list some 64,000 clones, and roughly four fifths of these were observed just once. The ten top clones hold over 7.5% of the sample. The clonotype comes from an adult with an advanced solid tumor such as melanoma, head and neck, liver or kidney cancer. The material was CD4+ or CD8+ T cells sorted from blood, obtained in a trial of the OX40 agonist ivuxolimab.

For the CDR3, the sequence is CASSHLTDTDTQYF. The sequenced DNA is TGCGCCAGCAGCCACCTGACGGACACAGATACGCAGTATTTT. The chain is made from TRBV4-1 and TRBJ2-3; no D gene can be assigned with confidence. Inclusive of the bounding cysteine and phenylalanine, the CDR3 is 14 residues long. Only CDR3 DNA remains: 42 bases, in frame from the first base. V loses 3 bases of germline sequence and J loses 2 bases, and the interval between the two ends is 9 bases. As encoded in the germline V gene, CDR1 is MGHRA while CDR2 is YSYEKL.